This T cell receptor (beta chain) was recorded in a study of T cell repertoires in cytomegalovirus infection. Study-level information: Public signatures in TCR beta pointed to CMV infection and matching HLA type. Study outcomes and limitations: It was HLA-C-restricted CMV-specific TCR beta clonotypes that dominated the response ex vivo.

To note about this clonotype: Its antigen is unknown.

V lost 0 bases and J lost 7; bases outside the gene matches: 17. This CDR3 region has 18 residues. Germline V gives CDR1 DFQATT, CDR2 SNEGSKA (reference sequence). TCRdb ran MiXCR on the reads and lists one entry per CDR3 protein. The top ten clones hold around an eighth of a sample with fewer than 950,000 distinct CDR3 sequences, about 31% of them seen once. This chain connects TRBV20-1 to TRBJ1-5, with TRBD1 identical over 8 bases. This material consisted of cultured CD8+ T cells from PBMCs, taken from culture after CMV antigen stimulation. The receptor comes from a human donor in good health (CMV status not recorded). Some clones in this sample may be carry-over from other donors' samples. The CDR3 spells CSARDPLNTYRGEQPQHF. CDR3 sequence (DNA): TGCAGTGCTAGAGATCCCCTTAACACGTACAGGGGGGAACAGCCCCAGCATTTT.